The subject of this entry is one T cell receptor (beta chain). This entry belongs to a study of blood T cell repertoires in COVID-19. Study background: The United States, Italy and Spain supplied acute and convalescent COVID-19 samples. PBMCs, B-cell-depleted T cells, or T cells were the source of the cDNA or gDNA that made up the material.

Authors' processing steps: Estimation of nucleated cell counts relied on the amplification of reference gene primers. The protocol was immunoSEQ multiplex PCR, while the TCRdb copy is restricted to in-frame clones and leaves out a portion. For V, J and clone size, that table is used; D and trimming come from the DNA. The table records roughly 69,000 clones, about 88% of them present only once. The CDR3 contains 12 residues. In germline, CDR1 is MDHEN, CDR2 SYDVKM. Between the trimmed V and J ends, which lost 6 bases and 5 bases, there was a span of 11 bases. The chain uses TRBV28 and TRBJ2-7; the D gene is possibly TRBD2 (6 bases). The sample taken for sequencing was peripheral blood. The sequence came from a human donor in a cohort sampled during active COVID-19. CDR3 DNA: TGTGCCAGCAGCTGGGGGGAAAACGAGCAGTACTTC. Translation: CASSWGENEQYF. Full variable domain (rest looked up from reference TRBV28 and TRBJ2-7): DVKVTQSSRYLVKRTGEKVFLECVQDMDHENMFWYRQDPGLGLRLIYFSYDVKMKEKGDIPEGYSVSREKKERFSLILESASTNQTSMYLCASSWGENEQYFGPGTRLTVT.